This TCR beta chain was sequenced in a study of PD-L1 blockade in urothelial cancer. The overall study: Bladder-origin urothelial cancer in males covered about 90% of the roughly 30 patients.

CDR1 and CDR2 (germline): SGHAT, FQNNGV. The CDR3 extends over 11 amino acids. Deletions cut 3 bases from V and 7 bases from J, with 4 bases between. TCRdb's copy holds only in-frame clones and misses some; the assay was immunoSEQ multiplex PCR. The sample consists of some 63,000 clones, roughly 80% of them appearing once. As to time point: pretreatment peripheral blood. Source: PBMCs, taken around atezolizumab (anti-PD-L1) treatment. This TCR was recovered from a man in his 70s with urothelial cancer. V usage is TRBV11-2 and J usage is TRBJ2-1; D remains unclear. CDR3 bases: TGTGCCAGCAGCTTGCAGAATGAGCAGTTCTTC. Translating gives CASSLQNEQFF.